Below are 4 T cell receptor beta chains sequenced from a single sample in a study of cytomegalovirus exposure and HLA in healthy donors. The PCR was carried out with 60 Vbeta primers and 13 Jbeta primers. Data came from immunoSEQ multiplex PCR; TCRdb stores just in-frame clones and leaves some out. The data hold 130,000 or so clones, with 65% to 75% observed a single time. Specimen: PBMCs. All receptors come from a man aged 35 to 55 in good health and CMV-seropositive.

This chain links TRBV5-1 with TRBJ2-1; 7 nucleotides line up with TRBD2. J gave up 7 bases and V 5 bases, and 9 bases lay outside the gene matches. The CDR3 spans 14 residues. Germline V CDR1 and CDR2: SGHRS, YFSETQ. CDR3 in amino acids: CASSGGGTRNEQFF. Here the CDR3 DNA reads TGCGCCAGCAGTGGGGGGGGAACAAGGAATGAGCAGTTCTTC.

This clone was found once. V gene TRBV11-2 combines with J gene TRBJ2-7, with TRBD2 matching 9 bases. CDR3 length: 15 residues. Germline CDR1 and CDR2: SGHAT and FQNNGV. Unmatched junction bases numbered 9, after V lost 1 base and J lost 8 bases. CDR3 sequence reads: CASSLVPSGKIKQYF. DNA for the CDR3: TGTGCCAGCAGCTTAGTTCCTAGCGGGAAAATCAAGCAGTACTTC.

This clone was seen only once. The chain is built from TRBV30 and TRBJ1-6, with D possibly being TRBD1 (5 bases). V dropped 8 bases and J dropped 0 bases, with 8 bases sitting between them. CDR1 is GTSNPN and CDR2 is SVGIG in the germline V gene (reference sequence). The length of the CDR3 is 13 residues. Written as DNA, the CDR3 is TGTGCCCGGGGGAGCTCCTATAATTCACCCCTCCACTTT. It is translated as CARGSSYNSPLHF.

A few counts support this clone. The chain employs TRBV7-8 and TRBJ1-1; D is uncertain. The V end was cut by 4 bases, the J end by 4 bases, with 19 bases between. The CDR3 consists of 16 residues. The germline CDR1 and CDR2 sequences are SGHVS and FQNEAQ. CDR3 amino acids: CASSSLLSFRATEAFF. CDR3 coding DNA: TGTGCCAGCAGCTCGCTCCTGTCCTTTCGAGCCACTGAAGCTTTCTTT.